Reported below is one T cell receptor beta chain. TRB cDNA was prepared as libraries by UMI-labeled 5' RACE. With the 5' RACE reads reprocessed, TCRdb shows one record per CDR3 protein and no DNA. The sample holds approximately 83,000 distinct CDR3 sequences. This record belongs to a study of CXCR3-negative and CXCR3-positive naive CD8 T cells. This sequence originates from a human donor in good health. Some clones in this sample may be carry-over from other donors' samples. Sequenced input: naive CXCR3- CD8+ T cells from blood. The subset denotes: CD45RO-CCR7+CD27+CD95- naive CD8+ T cells lacking CXCR3 (TNR3-).

The CDR3 spells CSARDIFSGTYEQYF. The chain recombines TRBV20-1 with TRBJ2-7; TCRdb proposes TRBD2, but this gene call is untestable without DNA. CDR3 size: 15 residues. Germline V gene sequence: CDR1 DFQATT, CDR2 SNEGSKA (reference sequence).